The clone carrying this TCR beta chain was counted between two and nine times. Its antigen is currently unknown. Six replicates per PBMC sample, mostly from around 460 ng of genomic DNA. Libraries were prepared by immunoSEQ multiplex PCR; TCRdb keeps only in-frame clonotypes and omits some of them. The data show more than 13,000 clones, with approximately 70% seen just once and 2% to 2.5% held by the top ten. The entry originates in a study of neoadjuvant anti-PD-1 for oral cavity cancer. Study-level findings and limits: Non-responders to neoadjuvant nivolumab had significantly more clonal PBMC T cells than responders.

The CDR3 loop spans 14 amino acids. Trimming shortened V by 3 bases and J by 4 bases, and 13 bases separated the two germline ends. Germline assignment: CDR1 SGHDT and CDR2 YYEEEE. The sequencing used PBMCs, collected before nivolumab (anti-PD-1) treatment. The TCR comes from a person aged 40 to 85 with oral cavity squamous cell carcinoma. The gene calls are TRBV5-6 and TRBJ1-2; D possibly corresponds to TRBD1 (5 bases). The CDR3 DNA reads TGTGCCAGCAGCTGGGACGGCGGGGCCTATGGCTACACCTTC. Translated, it gives CASSWDGGAYGYTF.